What follows are 24 T cell receptor beta chains derived from one specimen sequenced in a study of read filtering for tumor transcriptome and immune sequencing. The library was built from roughly 400 ng RNA with molecular barcoded adaptors for alpha/delta and beta/gamma chains. From the reads, TCRdb called clonotypes with MiXCR, one entry per CDR3 protein. Seen here are fewer than 25,000 distinct CDR3 sequences, 20% to 25% observed once, and the top ten hold under 20%. Sequencing was done on a sample of a population of CD138-negative cells sorted from bone marrow. These receptors all come from a donor aged 40 or older with multiple myeloma.

This clonotype has ten or more counts. J is TRBJ2-1 and V is TRBV5-1, with 11 bases aligning to TRBD2. Germline CDR1 and CDR2: SGHRS and YFSETQ. CDR3 length: 16 amino acids. Trimming removed 7 bases from V and 3 bases from J; junction bases left unmatched: 9. CDR3 sequence: CASSPIAGGSYNEQFF. The CDR3 DNA sequence: TGCGCCAGCTCCCCAATAGCGGGAGGGAGCTACAATGAGCAGTTCTTC.

Concerning this clonotype itself: One base separates it from a far larger clone, so it is likely a read error. The genes are TRBV12-3 or TRBV12-4 and TRBJ2-2; 7 bases match TRBD1. The CDR3 is made up of 16 amino acids. The DNA for the CDR3 is TGTGCCAGCAGTCATCCGACAGGGCAGAACACCGGGGAGCTGTCTTTT. Translated, it gives CASSHPTGQNTGELSF.

This clonotype was seen many times. The chain couples TRBV28 to TRBJ2-1; D remains unclear. This CDR3 is built from 13 residues. Germline CDR1 and CDR2: MDHEN and SYDVKM. V lost 4 bases to trimming and J lost 3 bases, with 7 bases between them. The DNA of the CDR3 is TGTGCCAGCAGTTCGCAGAACTACAATGAGCAGTTCTTC. This sequence encodes CASSSQNYNEQFF.

The J gene is TRBJ2-3, the V gene TRBV4-2, with 14 bases identical to TRBD2. Germline assignment: CDR1 LGHNA and CDR2 YNFKEQ. The CDR3 sequence is 18 residues long. J lost 4 bases, V lost 3 bases, and 9 bases had no gene match. CDR3 sequence reads: CASSQDTQTSGRADTQYF. The CDR3 DNA reads as TGTGCCAGCAGCCAGGACACTCAGACTAGCGGGAGGGCAGATACGCAGTATTTT.

About this clonotype: This may come from a read error, since a much larger clone is one base off. As the CDR3 is not closed by the conserved phenylalanine or tryptophan, this likely results from a read error. DNA of the CDR3: TGCAGTGCTAGAGAGGGATGGGGGCAGGTCTATGGCTACACCCTC. Protein: CSAREGWGQVYGYTL. V gene TRBV20-1 combines with J gene TRBJ1-2; TRBD1 might be the D (6 bases). V was trimmed by 0 bases and J by 4 bases, leaving 15 bases between them. The CDR3 consists of 15 residues. Germline CDR1 DFQATT, CDR2 SNEGSKA (reference sequence).

This clonotype was seen many times. The chain has TRBV29-1 and TRBJ2-3; TRBD2 matches 9 bases. There are 13 residues in the CDR3. Germline assignment: CDR1 SQVTM and CDR2 ANQGSEA. V shed 7 bases and J 3 bases; nucleotides not matched to a gene: 5. The chain's CDR3 is CSGGLAQTDTQYF. CDR3 nucleotide sequence: TGCAGCGGGGGACTAGCCCAGACAGATACGCAGTATTTT.

The sample holds many counts of this clonotype. The J gene is TRBJ2-1, the V gene TRBV30; a weak D match, TRBD2 (5 bases). The V end was cut by 6 bases, the J end by 6 bases, with 9 bases between. The V gene's germline CDR1 is GTSNPN and CDR2 SVGIG (reference sequence). This CDR3 contains 11 residues. The CDR3 nucleotides read TGTGCCTGCACTAGGTTCAATGAGCAGTTCTTC. As protein: CACTRFNEQFF.

This clonotype was found many times. The chain employs TRBV7-9 and TRBJ1-3; D gene ambiguous. The CDR3 is 14 residues long. The V and J ends lost 5 bases and 4 bases respectively, with 12 bases between them. Germline V lookup: CDR1 SEHNR, CDR2 FQNEAQ (reference sequence). The CDR3 DNA reads as TGTGCCAGCAGCCCCGTGGGATCCGGAAACACCATATATTTT. Amino acids: CASSPVGSGNTIYF.

This clonotype was detected ten times or more. This sequence joins TRBV5-1 and TRBJ2-7; the D gene is possibly TRBD1 (6 bases). Germline lookup yields CDR1 SGHRS and CDR2 YFSETQ. CDR3 length: 14 amino acids. V was shortened by 2 bases and J by 2 bases, with 11 bases between the two germline ends. This CDR3 reads CASSLTDSTYEQYF. CDR3 nucleotide sequence: TGCGCCAGCAGCTTAACGGACAGTACCTACGAGCAGTACTTC.

This clonotype was detected ten times or more. The rearrangement uses TRBV27 and TRBJ2-3; D possibly corresponds to TRBD1 (5 bases). Germline values: CDR1 MNHEY, CDR2 SMNVEV (reference sequence). This CDR3 region has 16 residues. V lost 5 bases and J 3 bases, leaving 18 bases between the germline ends. Written as DNA, the CDR3 is TGTGCCAGCAGTCCCGCAGGGCGCGTAGGGACAGATACGCAGTATTTT. Translating gives CASSPAGRVGTDTQYF.

Many counts were recorded for this clonotype. This rearrangement joins TRBV29-1 to TRBJ2-7; 10 bases are shared with TRBD1. V gave up 6 bases and J gave up 7 bases; unmatched junction bases: 6. Germline V gene lookup returns CDR1 SQVTM and CDR2 ANQGSEA. The CDR3 totals 12 residues. The CDR3 region is CSVAGTGDEQYF. CDR3 bases: TGCAGCGTCGCCGGGACAGGGGATGAGCAGTACTTC.

This clonotype was counted many times. This chain connects TRBV18 to TRBJ2-5, with D maybe TRBD2 (6 bases). Germline V gene sequence: CDR1 KGHSH, CDR2 LQKENI. The CDR3 is 17 amino acids. V was pared by 1 base and J by 1 base, with 16 bases between. CDR3 sequence reads: CASSPLPSRDSQETQYF. The DNA for the CDR3 is TGTGCCAGCTCACCACTTCCCAGCCGGGACTCCCAAGAGACCCAGTACTTC.

This clonotype was observed at least ten times. The J gene is TRBJ2-7, the V gene TRBV29-1; 8 bases are shared with TRBD1. V lost 7 bases and J lost 10; bases outside the gene matches: 9. The CDR3 sequence is 11 residues long. Per germline, CDR1 SQVTM and CDR2 ANQGSEA. CDR3 in amino acids: CSAGTGKGQYF. The CDR3 DNA follows: TGCAGCGCGGGGACAGGTAAAGGTCAGTACTTC.

This clonotype is categorized as medium-sized. The V and J genes are TRBV29-1 and TRBJ2-1; D is ambiguous. Germline V gene lookup returns CDR1 SQVTM and CDR2 ANQGSEA. This CDR3 region has 14 residues. The ends were cut back, 3 bases at V and 2 bases at J, with 11 bases in the middle. In DNA, the CDR3 is TGCAGCGTTGAGCACAGCGTTACCTACAATGAGCAGTTCTTC. Translation: CSVEHSVTYNEQFF.

Notes on this clonotype: This may stem from a read error, because a much larger clone lies one nucleotide away. V gene TRBV7-7 combines with J gene TRBJ2-2; D perhaps matches TRBD2 (6 bases). CDR1 and CDR2 from the germline V gene are SSHAT and FNYEAQ (reference sequence). The CDR3 is 15 amino acids. This CDR3 reads CASSLGGGKAGELLF. Written as DNA, the CDR3 is TGTGCTAGCAGCTTAGGCGGCGGGAAGGCCGGGGAGCTGCTTTTT. The entire variable domain, with the rest obtained from reference TRBV7-7 and TRBJ2-2, is as follows: GAGVSQSPRYKVTKRGQDVTLRCDPISSHATLYWYQQALGQGPEFLTYFNYEAQPDKSGLPSDRFSAERPEGSISTLTIQRTEQRDSAMYRCASSLGGGKAGELLFGEGSRLTVL.

This clonotype was seen many times. The chain employs TRBV2 and TRBJ2-2, with 11 bases fitting TRBD2. In germline, CDR1 is SNHLY, CDR2 FYNNEI. J lost 1 base, V lost 8 bases, and 3 bases had no gene match. The CDR3 consists of 15 residues. DNA for the CDR3: TGTGCCAGCGGCGGGACTAGCGGGAACACCGGGGAGCTGTTTTTT. It yields the protein CASGGTSGNTGELFF.

Ten or more counts support this clonotype. V and J are TRBV5-4 and TRBJ2-5; 13 nucleotides align to TRBD2. J gave up 5 bases and V 3 bases, and 4 bases lay outside the gene matches. This CDR3 spans 15 amino acids. The germline gives CDR1 SGHNT, CDR2 YYREEE (reference sequence). The DNA of the CDR3 is TGTGCCAGCAGCTCGACTAGCGGGAGGTTGGAGACCCAGTACTTC. Its translation: CASSSTSGRLETQYF.

This clonotype was counted many times. This chain links TRBV25-1 with TRBJ1-6; D unclear. The CDR3 extends over 12 amino acids. V was trimmed by 11 bases and J by 5 bases, leaving 10 bases between them. Germline lookup yields CDR1 MGHDK and CDR2 SYGVNS. CDR3 in amino acids: CALGRNNSPLHF. As DNA, the CDR3 is TGTGCCCTCGGGAGAAATAATTCACCCCTCCACTTT.

Turning to this clonotype: The junction shows a germline mismatch at one end, possibly a read error. The V call is TRBV7-2, the J call TRBJ2-1; unclear D gene. The CDR3 has 16 residues. Germline V CDR1 and CDR2: SGHTA, FQGNSA. CDR3 residues: CASSPRLVAPYNGQFF. The CDR3 bases are TGTGCCAGCAGCCCCAGACTTGTCGCTCCCTACAATGGGCAGTTCTTC.

The chain uses TRBV6-5 and TRBJ2-7; 7 bases match TRBD1. J gave up 0 bases and V 6 bases, and 11 bases lay outside the gene matches. The CDR3 loop spans 16 amino acids. Germline V gives CDR1 MNHEY, CDR2 SVGAGI. CDR3 DNA sequence: TGTGCCAGCAGCCGCACCTTCAGGGGGAGCTCCTACGAGCAGTACTTC. As protein: CASSRTFRGSSYEQYF.

In its sample, this clonotype was seen many times. The chain joins TRBV6-6 to TRBJ2-7; D perhaps matches TRBD1 (6 bases). V was clipped by 6 bases and J by 0 bases, with 15 bases between them. Germline CDR1 and CDR2: MNHNY and SVGAGI (reference sequence). The CDR3 consists of 15 residues. CDR3 amino acids: CASSRTATSSYEQYF. The CDR3 nucleotides are TGTGCCAGCAGCCGGACAGCAACAAGCTCCTACGAGCAGTACTTC.

This clonotype was seen at least ten times. Being one base from a much bigger clone, this may be a read error. This sequence joins TRBV29-1 and TRBJ2-1; the D gene is possibly TRBD2 (7 bases). The CDR3 extends over 15 amino acids. V lost 8 bases to trimming and J lost 4 bases, with 21 bases between them. Germline V CDR1 and CDR2: SQVTM, ANQGSEA. This CDR3 is CSRGLAGSSYNEQFF. CDR3 coding DNA: TGCAGCAGGGGGTTAGCGGGCTCATCGTACAATGAGCAGTTCTTC.

This clonotype was counted at least ten times. The gene calls are TRBV10-3 and TRBJ2-3; D is tentatively TRBD1 or TRBD2 (5 bases each). There are 18 residues in the CDR3. CDR1 is ENHRY and CDR2 is SYGVKD in the germline V gene. Trimming left V 6 bases short and J 2 bases short, with 24 bases between. The CDR3 loop reads CAISSQGAGTGPTDTQYF. DNA of the CDR3: TGTGCCATCAGCTCTCAGGGAGCAGGGACCGGCCCCACAGATACGCAGTATTTT.

This clonotype showed up many times. The chain joins TRBV29-1 to TRBJ1-1; 7 nucleotides match TRBD1. The CDR3 has 13 residues. V shed 6 bases and J 1 base; nucleotides not matched to a gene: 5. CDR1 and CDR2 from the germline V gene are SQVTM and ANQGSEA. The CDR3 is CSVGRGQNTEAFF. The DNA of the CDR3 is TGCAGCGTAGGTAGGGGGCAGAACACTGAAGCTTTCTTT.